These 16 T cell receptor beta chains were sequenced from one sample in a study of Tregs in tolerant kidney transplant recipients. The assay was immunoSEQ multiplex PCR, and TCRdb's table has in-frame clones only and misses some. This repertoire shows some 240,000 clones, about 80% found once; its top ten account for about 0.64%. The specimen was CD4+ T cells from blood. These receptors were obtained from a human donor in good health.

The rearrangement joins TRBV19 to TRBJ2-5; D is undetermined. The ends were cut back, 3 bases at V and 2 bases at J, with 10 bases in the middle. The germline gives CDR1 LNHDA, CDR2 SQIVND (reference sequence). CDR3 length: 14 residues. CDR3 amino acids: CASSIGPSQETQYF. The CDR3 coding sequence is TGTGCCAGTAGTATTGGTCCCAGTCAAGAGACCCAGTACTTC. The whole variable domain, filled in from reference TRBV19 and TRBJ2-5, reads DGGITQSPKYLFRKEGQNVTLSCEQNLNHDAMYWYRQDPGQGLRLIYYSQIVNDFQKGDIAEGYSVSREKKESFPLTVTSAQKNPTAFYLCASSIGPSQETQYFGPGTRLLVL.

The rearrangement joins TRBV7-2 to TRBJ2-1, with TRBD2 matching over 9 bases. CDR3 length: 16 amino acids. CDR1 is SGHTA and CDR2 is FQGNSA in the germline V gene. V was pared by 5 bases and J by 4 bases, with 9 bases of the junction left unmatched. CDR3 loop: CASSPGGGRGYNEQFF. The CDR3 DNA reads TGTGCCAGCAGCCCCGGCGGCGGGAGGGGGTACAATGAGCAGTTCTTC.

The V call is TRBV18, the J call TRBJ2-7; D remains unclear. Germline CDR1 reads KGHSH; CDR2 reads LQKENI. The V gene lost 5 bases and the J gene lost 0 bases, with 5 bases spanning the gap. The CDR3 is 12 amino acids. CDR3 in DNA: TGTGCCAGCTCAGCTAACTCCTACGAGCAGTACTTC. Translating gives CASSANSYEQYF.

This clone was detected only a few times. The V gene is TRBV30, the J gene TRBJ2-4, with a tentative D call TRBD1 (7 bases). This CDR3 has 14 residues. The V and J ends lost 1 base and 9 bases respectively, with 16 bases between them. Germline CDR1 reads GTSNPN; CDR2 reads SVGIG (reference sequence). The CDR3 loop reads CAWSGGQPAGIQYF. CDR3 DNA: TGTGCCTGGAGTGGGGGACAGCCAGCGGGCATTCAGTACTTC.

The chain joins TRBV19 to TRBJ2-4; D is unclear. In germline, CDR1 is LNHDA, CDR2 SQIVND (reference sequence). Trimming removed 3 bases from V and 0 bases from J, with 9 bases in between. The CDR3 is 15 residues long. The CDR3 loop is CASSIRQLAKNIQYF. The CDR3 coding sequence is TGTGCCAGTAGTATCCGGCAGTTAGCCAAAAACATTCAGTACTTC.

As regards this clone: Other DNA sequences of this sample code for an identical CDR3. The rearrangement joins TRBV6-1 to TRBJ2-3; D gene uncertain. The germline gives CDR1 MNHNS, CDR2 SASEGT. The CDR3 consists of 13 residues. V was clipped by 2 bases and J by 0 bases, with 3 bases between them. CDR3 in DNA: TGTGCCAGCAGTGAACCGAGCACAGATACGCAGTATTTT. It encodes CASSEPSTDTQYF.

The chain joins TRBV29-1 to TRBJ2-5; unclear D gene. This CDR3 is built from 13 residues. The V gene lost 6 bases and the J gene lost 5 bases, with 16 bases spanning the gap. The germline V gene has CDR1 SQVTM and CDR2 ANQGSEA. CDR3 region: CSVLGPTVETQYF. The CDR3 nucleotides are TGCAGCGTCCTCGGGCCGACCGTGGAGACCCAGTACTTC.

This chain uses TRBV4-2 with TRBJ1-2; D uncertain. CDR1 is LGHNA and CDR2 is YNFKEQ in the germline V gene. This CDR3 comprises 14 residues. Trimming took 0 bases from V and 4 from J, leaving 9 bases between them. Here the CDR3 DNA reads TGTGCCAGCAGCCAAGAGAGGCAGGCCTATGGCTACACCTTC. Translation: CASSQERQAYGYTF.

V gene TRBV29-1 combines with J gene TRBJ1-3; no firm D call. CDR1 is SQVTM and CDR2 is ANQGSEA in the germline V gene. The CDR3 is 11 residues long. V lost 7 bases and J lost 0, with 4 bases in between. CDR3 in DNA: TGCAGCGCCTCCTCTGGAAACACCATATATTTT. Translation gives CSASSGNTIYF.

V usage is TRBV7-8 and J usage is TRBJ1-6; 7 bases map to TRBD1. The germline gives CDR1 SGHVS, CDR2 FQNEAQ. The CDR3 contains 16 residues. V dropped 6 bases and J dropped 6; count of bases not matched to a gene: 11. The CDR3 nucleotides are TGTGCCAGCAGTTGGGCGGCCAGGGGGGCTAATTCACCCCTCCACTTT. Translated: CASSWAARGANSPLHF.

V gene TRBV19 combines with J gene TRBJ2-7, with TRBD2 as a possible D gene (6 bases). The germline V gene has CDR1 LNHDA and CDR2 SQIVND (reference sequence). The CDR3 extends over 15 amino acids. Trimming took off 9 bases at V and 0 bases at J, with 18 bases between the two ends. In DNA, the CDR3 is TGTGCCAGCGGGCCTCACGGGAGTCTCTCCTACGAGCAGTACTTC. Protein sequence: CASGPHGSLSYEQYF. Full variable domain (outside the CDR3, taken from reference TRBV19 and TRBJ2-7): DGGITQSPKYLFRKEGQNVTLSCEQNLNHDAMYWYRQDPGQGLRLIYYSQIVNDFQKGDIAEGYSVSREKKESFPLTVTSAQKNPTAFYLCASGPHGSLSYEQYFGPGTRLTVT.

The chain uses TRBV18 and TRBJ2-7; weak D call: TRBD1 (6 bases). V lost 3 bases and J lost 5, with 11 bases in between. The CDR3 consists of 13 residues. The V gene's germline CDR1 is KGHSH and CDR2 LQKENI. The CDR3 region has the DNA TGTGCCAGCTCACCGACCAGGGACAACGAGCAGTACTTC. It codes for CASSPTRDNEQYF.

This clone was seen a few times. V usage is TRBV30 and J usage is TRBJ1-1, with D perhaps matching TRBD1 (6 bases). Germline values: CDR1 GTSNPN, CDR2 SVGIG (reference sequence). The CDR3 is made up of 11 amino acids. With 7 bases removed from V and 6 bases from J, the gap between germline ends came to 12 bases. CDR3 region: CASGGRAEAFF. For the CDR3, the DNA is TGTGCCTCGGGGGGGCGGGCTGAAGCTTTCTTT.

In its sample, this clone was seen once. This rearrangement joins TRBV7-8 to TRBJ1-1, with D uncertain. Germline-derived CDR1 and CDR2 are SGHVS and FQNEAQ. This CDR3 is 12 amino acids long. The ends were cut back, 7 bases at V and 4 bases at J, with 10 bases in the middle. The CDR3 protein is CASIAWGTEAFF. In DNA form, the CDR3 reads TGTGCCAGCATAGCATGGGGCACTGAAGCTTTCTTT.

This rearrangement joins TRBV15 to TRBJ2-2; the match to TRBD2 covers 10 bases. V dropped 3 bases and J dropped 2; count of bases not matched to a gene: 3. The CDR3 is 16 residues long. Germline-derived CDR1 and CDR2 are LNHNV and YYDKDF (reference sequence). CDR3 coding DNA: TGTGCCACCAGCAGGAGGACTAGCGGAAACACCGGGGAGCTGTTTTTT. Protein: CATSRRTSGNTGELFF.

This clone was picked up a small number of times. The chain carries TRBV6-1 and TRBJ2-2, with D hard to call. There are 15 residues in the CDR3. Germline V gives CDR1 MNHNS, CDR2 SASEGT. V lost 7 bases to trimming and J lost 1 base, with 13 bases between them. CDR3 sequence reads: CASTDNGMNTGELFF. The CDR3 bases are TGTGCCAGCACTGACAATGGGATGAACACCGGGGAGCTGTTTTTT.